The 14 T cell receptor beta chains below were found in one sample sequenced in a study of cytomegalovirus exposure and HLA in healthy donors. The PCR contained 60 Vbeta and 13 Jbeta primers. This table comes from immunoSEQ multiplex PCR, and its TCRdb copy is limited to in-frame clones, with some not included. The sample holds around 60,000 clones; approximately 71% are singletons and the top ten take about 23%. Sequenced input: PBMCs. The receptor source for this set is a man aged 45 to 65 in good health and CMV-seropositive.

This rearrangement joins TRBV6-5 to TRBJ1-6; TRBD1 aligns across 7 bases. Per the germline V gene, CDR1 is MNHEY and CDR2 is SVGAGI. This CDR3 region has 16 residues. V shed 1 base and J 7 bases; nucleotides not matched to a gene: 7. The CDR3 loop is CASSYLPGQRNSPLHF. CDR3 DNA sequence: TGTGCCAGCAGTTACTTACCGGGACAGAGAAATTCACCCCTCCACTTT.

The chain combines TRBV9 with TRBJ2-5, with 7 bases that match TRBD2. The CDR3 runs 15 residues. Germline CDR1 is SGDLS and CDR2 is YYNGEE. V was pared by 0 bases and J by 5 bases, with 7 bases of the junction left unmatched. CDR3 nucleotides: TGTGCCAGCAGCGTAGATCGGGGGGTGGGGGAGACCCAGTACTTC. It yields the protein CASSVDRGVGETQYF.

The CDR3 DNA is TGTGCCAGCAGCTCCCGGGACAGGGGGCTTCTCGAGCAGTACTTC. Translating gives CASSSRDRGLLEQYF. The V and J genes are TRBV5-6 and TRBJ2-7, with 12 bases matching TRBD1. The junction had 7 bases not matched to a gene; V was cut back by 3 bases and J by 6 bases. CDR1 is SGHDT and CDR2 is YYEEEE in the germline V gene. The CDR3 loop spans 15 amino acids.

J is TRBJ2-7 and V is TRBV18, with D possibly TRBD1 on 7 matching bases. This CDR3 contains 14 residues. Deletions cut 2 bases from V and 3 bases from J, with 11 bases between. From germline, CDR1 is KGHSH and CDR2 LQKENI. CDR3 protein: CASSPGGGVYEQYF. CDR3 in DNA: TGTGCCAGCTCACCAGGAGGGGGCGTCTACGAGCAGTACTTC.

This clone turned up a few times. The V gene is TRBV5-1, the J gene TRBJ1-1; 7 bases match TRBD1. CDR3 length equals 13 residues. CDR1 and CDR2 from the germline V gene are SGHRS and YFSETQ. J lost 4 bases, V lost 1 base, and 1 base had no gene match. The CDR3 sequence: CASSLQGVTEAFF. The CDR3 region has the DNA TGCGCCAGCAGCTTGCAGGGGGTCACTGAAGCTTTCTTT.

The chain links TRBV7-2 to TRBJ1-1; D possibly corresponds to TRBD1 (5 bases). This CDR3 has 14 amino acids. Germline CDR1 and CDR2: SGHTA and FQGNSA. Trimming shortened V by 2 bases and J by 0 bases, and 7 bases separated the two germline ends. CDR3 DNA sequence: TGTGCCAGCAGCTTACGCAGGGTGAACACTGAAGCTTTCTTT. It codes for CASSLRRVNTEAFF. The variable domain in full, with the rest retrieved from reference TRBV7-2 and TRBJ1-1, is GAGVSQSPSNKVTEKGKDVELRCDPISGHTALYWYRQSLGQGLEFLIYFQGNSAPDKSGLPSDRFSAERTGGSVSTLTIQRTQQEDSAVYLCASSLRRVNTEAFFGQGTRLTVV.

The sample holds one count of this clone. This chain uses TRBV11-1 with TRBJ2-3; D may be TRBD1 (6 bases). Germline-derived CDR1 and CDR2 are SGHAT and FQDESV (reference sequence). Trimming pared 2 bases from V and 3 bases from J, leaving 9 bases between. The CDR3 totals 14 residues. CDR3 protein: CASSLTRGTDTQYF. The CDR3 bases are TGTGCCAGCAGCTTAACCAGGGGTACAGATACGCAGTATTTT.

This clone has just one count. For the CDR3, the DNA is TGTGCCAGCAGCTTAACAGGGAGCGGAGTGAACACTGAAGCTTTCTTT. Its protein product is CASSLTGSGVNTEAFF. J is TRBJ1-1 and V is TRBV7-2, with D perhaps matching TRBD1 (6 bases). This CDR3 spans 16 amino acids. Germline V CDR1 and CDR2: SGHTA, FQGNSA. Deletions cut 2 bases from V and 0 bases from J, with 13 bases between.

The chain is built from TRBV5-1 and TRBJ2-7; 8 positions agree with TRBD2. The CDR3 totals 13 residues. Looked up from germline, CDR1 is SGHRS and CDR2 is YFSETQ. V was clipped by 5 bases and J by 3 bases; unmatched bases: 4. CDR3 residues: CASSDGTSYEQYF. In DNA form, the CDR3 reads TGCGCCAGCAGTGATGGGACTAGCTACGAGCAGTACTTC.

V is TRBV30 and J is TRBJ2-1; 8 nucleotides line up with TRBD2. CDR3 size: 15 residues. Unmatched junction bases numbered 5, after V lost 2 bases and J lost 2 bases. Germline CDR1 reads GTSNPN; CDR2 reads SVGIG (reference sequence). For the CDR3, the DNA is TGTGCCTGGAGTCCGGGCGGGAGGACCTACAATGAGCAGTTCTTC. This translates into CAWSPGGRTYNEQFF.

This rearrangement joins TRBV2 to TRBJ2-3; D ambiguous. This CDR3 contains 17 residues. The V end lost 0 bases, the J end lost 4 bases, and 17 bases lay between the germline ends. Per the germline V gene, CDR1 is SNHLY and CDR2 is FYNNEI. The CDR3 DNA is TGTGCCAGCAGTGAAGCGCTTCAGGCAGTCGGCGCAGATACGCAGTATTTT. This encodes CASSEALQAVGADTQYF.

The chain combines TRBV18 with TRBJ2-5; 7 nucleotides agree with TRBD2. There are 13 residues in the CDR3. Germline-derived CDR1 and CDR2 are KGHSH and LQKENI. The trim removed 6 bases at V and 1 base at J, leaving 2 bases unmatched. CDR3 nucleotide sequence: TGTGCCAGCTCGCGGGAGCTCCAAGAGACCCAGTACTTC. It yields the protein CASSRELQETQYF.

This clone was detected only once. The chain links TRBV19 to TRBJ1-1; 7 nucleotides agree with TRBD1. CDR3 length equals 14 residues. V lost 3 bases and J lost 10; bases outside the gene matches: 11. Germline assignment: CDR1 LNHDA and CDR2 SQIVND (reference sequence). This chain's CDR3 is CASSIGTDFVRAFF. In DNA form, the CDR3 reads TGTGCCAGTAGTATCGGGACAGACTTCGTAAGAGCTTTCTTT.

V is TRBV7-8 and J is TRBJ2-2, with 11 positions matching TRBD2. Trimming took 1 base from V and 1 from J; bases not matched to a gene: 8. CDR3 size: 19 residues. CDR1 is SGHVS and CDR2 is FQNEAQ in the germline V gene. CDR3 amino acids: CASSLVASGRTVNTGELFF. CDR3 DNA: TGTGCCAGCAGCTTAGTGGCTAGCGGGAGGACCGTGAACACCGGGGAGCTGTTTTTT.